This entry lists 17 T cell receptor beta chains sequenced from one sample in a study of blood T cell repertoires in COVID-19 (TCRdb year 2020). The library came from the immunoSEQ multiplex PCR assay. In TCRdb, the immuneACCESS table is reduced to in-frame sequences with V and J assigned. These tables do not hold every clone; where another copy was compared, an unresolved V gene accounts for under half, and the others remain unexplained. The sample table lists some 320,000 clones, about 87% of them with a count of one. In total, the top ten clones hold under 5.5% of the sample. Sequenced sample: PBMCs or T cells enriched from blood (not recorded which). The receptors derive from a woman in her twenties or thirties who had recovered from COVID-19.

The rearrangement joins TRBV7-6 to TRBJ1-2; tentatively, D is TRBD1 (6 bases). Germline values: CDR1 SGHVS, CDR2 FNYEAQ. Trimming shortened V by 2 bases and J by 3 bases, and 16 bases separated the two germline ends. This CDR3 has 16 amino acids. The CDR3 DNA is TGTGCCAGCAGCTTATTACGAACAGGGATGCACTATGGCTACACCTTC. It is translated as CASSLLRTGMHYGYTF. Using reference TRBV7-6 and TRBJ1-2 for the parts outside the CDR3, the full variable domain is GAGVSQSPRYKVTKRGQDVALRCDPISGHVSLYWYRQALGQGPEFLTYFNYEAQQDKSGLPNDRFSAERPEGSISTLTIQRTEQRDSAMYRCASSLLRTGMHYGYTFGSGTRLTVV.

This clone has just a few counts. The chain has TRBV9 and TRBJ1-6; D uncertain. Trimming removed 2 bases at V and 7 bases at J, with 25 bases between. Germline CDR1 is SGDLS and CDR2 is YYNGEE. This CDR3 is built from 19 residues. In nucleotides, the CDR3 is TGTGCCAGCAGCGTTCACGGGATTGGGCAGGCGGTAGGAAATTCACCCCTCCACTTT. This translates into CASSVHGIGQAVGNSPLHF.

The V gene is TRBV7-9, the J gene TRBJ1-1, with D uncertain. The germline V gene encodes CDR1 SEHNR and CDR2 FQNEAQ (reference sequence). The CDR3 runs 13 residues. Trimming left V 3 bases short and J 2 bases short, with 7 bases between. The CDR3 DNA is TGTGCCAGCAGCTTTAACAGAAACACTGAAGCTTTCTTT. This gives the protein CASSFNRNTEAFF.

This clone was recorded only once. The chain couples TRBV19 to TRBJ2-3; a weak D match, TRBD2 (6 bases). Germline CDR1 and CDR2: LNHDA and SQIVND (reference sequence). There are 13 residues in the CDR3. Deletions cut 6 bases from V and 3 bases from J, with 10 bases between. The CDR3 nucleotides read TGTGCCAGTAGGGTTAGCGGAACAGATACGCAGTATTTT. This encodes CASRVSGTDTQYF.

The gene calls are TRBV29-1 and TRBJ1-1; possibly TRBD1 for D (5 bases). The CDR3 is 15 residues long. Per the germline V gene, CDR1 is SQVTM and CDR2 is ANQGSEA. V was shortened by 1 base and J by 5 bases, with 17 bases between the two germline ends. This chain's CDR3 is CSVEGDSVRYTEAFF. The CDR3 DNA follows: TGCAGCGTTGAAGGGGACTCAGTCCGGTATACTGAAGCTTTCTTT. Based on the CDR3 plus reference TRBV29-1 and TRBJ1-1, the full variable domain is SAVISQKPSRDICQRGTSLTIQCQVDSQVTMMFWYRQQPGQSLTLIATANQGSEATYESGFVIDKFPISRPNLTFSTLTVSNMSPEDSSIYLCSVEGDSVRYTEAFFGQGTRLTVV.

V is TRBV6-5 and J is TRBJ1-2; a weak D match, TRBD1 (5 bases). The CDR3 has 12 amino acids. Germline V gene sequence: CDR1 MNHEY, CDR2 SVGAGI. V lost 8 bases and J lost 8, with 15 bases in between. The CDR3 spells CASRGGRKGYTF. CDR3 bases: TGTGCCAGCCGCGGGGGGAGGAAGGGCTACACCTTC.

The rearrangement links TRBV5-1 to TRBJ2-7; D may be TRBD2 (6 bases). The V and J ends lost 0 bases and 2 bases respectively, with 9 bases between them. Germline CDR1 is SGHRS and CDR2 is YFSETQ. The CDR3 loop spans 14 amino acids. The CDR3 loop reads CASSLAGATYEQYF. CDR3 nucleotides: TGCGCCAGCAGCTTGGCGGGAGCAACCTACGAGCAGTACTTC. Complete variable domain (other parts from reference TRBV5-1 and TRBJ2-7): KAGVTQTPRYLIKTRGQQVTLSCSPISGHRSVSWYQQTPGQGLQFLFEYFSETQRNKGNFPGRFSGRQFSNSRSEMNVSTLELGDSALYLCASSLAGATYEQYFGPGTRLTVT.

V gene TRBV6-9 combines with J gene TRBJ1-1, with 7 nucleotides matching TRBD1. In germline, CDR1 is MNHGY, CDR2 SVAAGI. This CDR3 region has 14 residues. The V gene end was trimmed by 4 bases and the J gene end by 4 bases; junction bases not matched to a gene: 6. As DNA, the CDR3 is TGTGCCAGCAGTTTCGGGCAGGGGGGCACTGAAGCTTTCTTT. It specifies CASSFGQGGTEAFF.

The chain links TRBV5-1 to TRBJ2-7; 9 bases agree with TRBD1. Germline CDR1 reads SGHRS; CDR2 reads YFSETQ. J gave up 3 bases and V 4 bases, and 8 bases lay outside the gene matches. This CDR3 comprises 15 residues. The CDR3 coding sequence is TGCGCCAGCAGCGCTGGGACAGGGTTTAGCTACGAGCAGTACTTC. This encodes CASSAGTGFSYEQYF.

Concerning this clone itself: Relative to the germline gene, one junction end is altered; a read error may explain this. The chain couples TRBV5-6 to TRBJ2-1, with TRBD2 identical over 12 bases. CDR1 SGHDT and CDR2 YYEEEE come from the germline V gene. The CDR3 has 14 residues. CDR3 amino acids: CASSLGLAGVVWVF. DNA for the CDR3: TGTGCCAGCAGCTTGGGACTAGCGGGGGTAGTTTGGGTCTTC.

The CDR3 nucleotides are TGTGCCAGCAGTGACCTGGCGGGGGGGGTCGCAGATACGCAGTATTTT. This sequence encodes CASSDLAGGVADTQYF. This chain links TRBV6-1 with TRBJ2-3, with 9 bases matching TRBD2. Germline V CDR1 and CDR2: MNHNS, SASEGT. The CDR3 length is 16 residues. V dropped 3 bases and J dropped 4; count of bases not matched to a gene: 8.

The rearrangement joins TRBV12-3 or TRBV12-4 to TRBJ1-2; D remains unclear. This CDR3 spans 13 amino acids. V lost 3 bases and J lost 1, with 6 bases in between. For the CDR3, the DNA is TGTGCCAGCAGTTTGGCCAGTAACTATGGCTACACCTTC. Encoded protein: CASSLASNYGYTF.

The chain carries TRBV28 and TRBJ1-5, with no clear D. The CDR3 extends over 12 amino acids. V lost 8 bases and J lost 0, with 5 bases in between. Germline V gene data show CDR1 as MDHEN and CDR2 as SYDVKM. This CDR3 reads CASQYSNQPQHF. In DNA, the CDR3 is TGTGCCAGCCAGTATAGCAATCAGCCCCAGCATTTT.

The genes are TRBV5-1 and TRBJ1-1; a possible D gene is TRBD1 (5 bases). Trimming pared 1 base from V and 3 bases from J, leaving 16 bases between. Germline CDR1 is SGHRS and CDR2 is YFSETQ. The CDR3 is 16 amino acids. The CDR3 DNA follows: TGCGCCAGCAGCTTGTTCAGTAGGGGCGTCGACACTGAAGCTTTCTTT. It specifies CASSLFSRGVDTEAFF.

The CDR3 region has the DNA TGCGCCAGCAGCCCGTCTAGCAGTGAGCAGTTCTTC. Its translation: CASSPSSSEQFF. J is TRBJ2-1 and V is TRBV5-1; D is possibly TRBD2 (5 bases). Looked up from germline, CDR1 is SGHRS and CDR2 is YFSETQ. V lost 4 bases and J lost 9, with 11 bases in between. This CDR3 has 12 residues.

The V call is TRBV10-2, the J call TRBJ1-2; 8 nucleotides match TRBD1. Germline CDR1 is WSHSY and CDR2 is SAAADI. The CDR3 totals 14 residues. The ends lost 3 bases at V and 5 bases at J; junction bases unmatched: 5. CDR3 coding DNA: TGCGCCAGCAGTGACCCAGGGGGCGGGTATGGCTACACCTTC. Its translation is CASSDPGGGYGYTF.

The chain joins TRBV9 to TRBJ1-1, with 9 bases identical to TRBD1. The germline V gene encodes CDR1 SGDLS and CDR2 YYNGEE. This CDR3 contains 15 residues. The J segment lost 4 bases and the V segment lost 4 bases, leaving 8 bases of the junction unmatched. CDR3 residues: CASSPEQGAITEAFF. In DNA, the CDR3 is TGTGCCAGCAGCCCAGAACAGGGGGCGATCACTGAAGCTTTCTTT.